Detailed here is one T cell receptor beta chain. The antigen is unknown. The data were obtained in a study of cytomegalovirus exposure and HLA in healthy donors. Regarding the study as a whole: HLA alleles were associated with 18,000 or so TCR beta sequences in a later analysis at 0.05 false discovery rate.

In germline, CDR1 is SGHNT, CDR2 YYREEE (reference sequence). CDR3 size: 14 residues. Trimming removed 0 bases from V and 4 bases from J, with 10 bases in between. Researchers ran the PCR with 60 Vbeta and 13 Jbeta primers. Repertoires were generated with immunoSEQ multiplex PCR, while TCRdb's copy carries only in-frame clones and drops some. The sample has 75,000 to 100,000 clones, around 77% seen once. The chain employs TRBV5-4 and TRBJ1-2; weak D call: TRBD1 (5 bases). Source material: PBMCs. This TCR derives from a man aged 35-49 years in good health and CMV-seronegative. CDR3 residues: CASSLAGMAYGYTF. CDR3 DNA sequence: TGTGCCAGCAGCTTGGCAGGGATGGCCTATGGCTACACCTTC.